These 24 T cell receptor beta chains originate from one sample sequenced in a study of radiation and T cells in renal cell carcinoma. Generated by immunoSEQ multiplex PCR, the TCRdb table keeps only in-frame clones and is missing some. The sample consists of 90,000 to 100,000 clones, around nine tenths of them appearing once. Noted time point: baseline pretreatment blood. Stated treatment: 15 Gy SBRT to primary tumor, nephrectomy 4 weeks later. The sequences come from blood, collected from a patient whose treatment included radiotherapy and nephrectomy. The receptors come from a man aged 45 to 65 with renal cell carcinoma.

The chain couples TRBV6-1 to TRBJ2-7; 9 bases line up with TRBD1. The CDR3 has 14 amino acids. The germline CDR1 and CDR2 sequences are MNHNS and SASEGT. The ends lost 6 bases at V and 4 bases at J; junction bases unmatched: 7. The CDR3 DNA is TGTGCCAGCAGCTCCCGGGACAGGGAATACGAGCAGTACTTC. It specifies CASSSRDREYEQYF.

The chain is built from TRBV9 and TRBJ2-6; 10 bases map to TRBD2. The junction had 11 bases not matched to a gene; V was cut back by 2 bases and J by 3 bases. The CDR3 extends over 19 amino acids. The germline V gene has CDR1 SGDLS and CDR2 YYNGEE. CDR3 in amino acids: CASSVSGAGGPHGANVLTF. CDR3 nucleotides: TGTGCCAGCAGCGTCTCGGGAGCGGGGGGGCCTCATGGGGCCAACGTCCTGACTTTC.

The rearrangement links TRBV5-1 to TRBJ1-2; 11 bases line up with TRBD1. The ends lost 4 bases at V and 8 bases at J; junction bases unmatched: 7. The length of the CDR3 is 14 residues. Germline V gives CDR1 SGHRS, CDR2 YFSETQ. CDR3 bases: TGCGCCAGCAGCCTAGGACAGGGGGCGAACGGCTACACCTTC. Translated: CASSLGQGANGYTF.

This clone was observed once. The CDR3 region is CASINPGGTLDGYTF. The CDR3 nucleotides are TGTGCCAGCATTAACCCAGGGGGCACCCTCGATGGCTACACCTTC. The J gene is TRBJ1-2, the V gene TRBV28; 8 positions match TRBD1. V lost 7 bases, J lost 6 bases, and 13 bases stayed unmatched. The CDR3 sequence is 15 residues long. The germline CDR1 and CDR2 sequences are MDHEN and SYDVKM.

The rearrangement joins TRBV21-1 to TRBJ2-7; the table calls TRBD2, which could not be checked here. TRBV21-1 corresponds to a pseudogene. The CDR3 is 16 amino acids. The CDR3: CASSAPGRYLFYEQYF. CDR3 nucleotides: TGTGCCAGCAGCGCCCCGGGAAGGTACTTGTTCTACGAGCAGTACTTC.

V usage is TRBV7-2 and J usage is TRBJ2-7; D may match TRBD1 or TRBD2 (5 bases each). Trimming shortened V by 5 bases and J by 7 bases, and 21 bases separated the two germline ends. From germline, CDR1 is SGHTA and CDR2 FQGNSA. This CDR3 is built from 15 residues. The CDR3 reads CASSRPGSQGQEQYF. The CDR3 nucleotides read TGTGCCAGCAGCCGCCCGGGGTCCCAGGGTCAAGAGCAGTACTTC.

V and J are TRBV6-5 and TRBJ1-1; no firm D call. The length of the CDR3 is 14 residues. Germline V gives CDR1 MNHEY, CDR2 SVGAGI. V was trimmed by 0 bases and J by 4 bases, leaving 9 bases between them. The CDR3: CASSYSRDATEAFF. The CDR3 nucleotides are TGTGCCAGCAGTTACTCTAGAGACGCCACTGAAGCTTTCTTT.

This sequence joins TRBV5-1 and TRBJ1-1; 10 positions match TRBD1. Germline trimming cut 3 bases from V and 5 bases from J; bases unmatched to any gene: 1. CDR1 is SGHRS, CDR2 YFSETQ, per germline. The CDR3 is made up of 13 amino acids. This chain's CDR3 is CASSSDRGTEAFF. The DNA for the CDR3 is TGCGCCAGCAGCTCGGACAGGGGGACTGAAGCTTTCTTT.

This chain uses TRBV18 with TRBJ2-1; 7 positions match TRBD1. This CDR3 has 15 amino acids. V shed 0 bases and J 7 bases; nucleotides not matched to a gene: 6. In germline, CDR1 is KGHSH, CDR2 LQKENI. This CDR3 is CASSPPTGRGNEQFF. The CDR3 DNA sequence: TGTGCCAGCTCACCACCGACAGGCAGGGGGAATGAGCAGTTCTTC. The whole variable domain, filled in from reference TRBV18 and TRBJ2-1, reads NAGVMQNPRHLVRRRGQEARLRCSPMKGHSHVYWYRQLPEEGLKFMVYLQKENIIDESGMPKERFSAEFPKEGPSILRIQQVVRGDSAAYFCASSPPTGRGNEQFFGPGTRLTVL.

V is TRBV2 and J is TRBJ1-1; D is unresolved. Trimming took 0 bases from V and 0 from J, leaving 2 bases between them. The CDR3 extends over 13 amino acids. Germline V gene data show CDR1 as SNHLY and CDR2 as FYNNEI. CDR3 residues: CASSEAVNTEAFF. The DNA for the CDR3 is TGTGCCAGCAGTGAAGCGGTGAACACTGAAGCTTTCTTT.

This clone was detected many times. The sample holds other DNA sequences that translate to the same CDR3. V and J are TRBV30 and TRBJ2-1; D unclear. Germline V gene data show CDR1 as GTSNPN and CDR2 as SVGIG (reference sequence). The CDR3 sequence is 16 residues long. V was cut by 0 bases and J by 5 bases, with 17 bases left in between. CDR3 DNA sequence: TGTGCCTGGAGTGTACTCGGCCAGACCAGCCACAATGAGCAGTTCTTC. Protein sequence: CAWSVLGQTSHNEQFF.

The chain uses TRBV5-1 and TRBJ1-3; D may be TRBD1 (5 bases). Germline CDR1 and CDR2: SGHRS and YFSETQ. V gave up 4 bases and J gave up 2 bases, with 13 bases separating them. There are 15 residues in the CDR3. In DNA, the CDR3 is TGCGCCAGCAGCATTCAGGGTGGCACTGGAAACACCATATATTTT. It encodes CASSIQGGTGNTIYF.

This sequence joins TRBV7-9 and TRBJ1-2; possibly TRBD1 for D (6 bases). The CDR3 covers 13 residues. V was pared by 6 bases and J by 3 bases, with 11 bases between. Germline V gene lookup returns CDR1 SEHNR and CDR2 FQNEAQ (reference sequence). CDR3 coding DNA: TGTGCCAGCAGTTCATCAGGGGACTATGGCTACACCTTC. Translated: CASSSSGDYGYTF. The complete variable domain, with remaining parts taken from reference TRBV7-9 and TRBJ1-2, reads DTGVSQNPRHKITKRGQNVTFRCDPISEHNRLYWYRQTLGQGPEFLTYFQNEAQLEKSRLLSDRFSAERPKGSFSTLEIQRTEQGDSAMYLCASSSSGDYGYTFGSGTRLTVV.

The CDR3: CASSLAAIGVNTEAFF. In DNA form, the CDR3 reads TGTGCCAGCAGCTTGGCCGCTATAGGGGTGAACACTGAAGCTTTCTTT. The V and J genes are TRBV5-4 and TRBJ1-1; D may be TRBD1 (5 bases). CDR1 SGHNT and CDR2 YYREEE come from the germline V gene (reference sequence). V lost 0 bases to trimming and J lost 0 bases, with 12 bases between them. CDR3 length: 16 amino acids. Complete variable domain (other parts from reference TRBV5-4 and TRBJ1-1): ETGVTQSPTHLIKTRGQQVTLRCSSQSGHNTVSWYQQALGQGPQFIFQYYREEENGRGNFPPRFSGLQFPNYSSELNVNALELDDSALYLCASSLAAIGVNTEAFFGQGTRLTVV.

J is TRBJ2-1 and V is TRBV5-4, with 9 bases lining up with TRBD1. This CDR3 has 15 residues. Germline CDR1 is SGHNT and CDR2 is YYREEE (reference sequence). V lost 5 bases to trimming and J lost 2 bases; unmatched junction nucleotides: 5. The CDR3 DNA follows: TGTGCCAGCAGGATGACAGGGGGGACCTACAATGAGCAGTTCTTC. Amino acids: CASRMTGGTYNEQFF.

The rearrangement links TRBV25-1 to TRBJ1-1; no firm D call. The V end was cut by 6 bases, the J end by 1 base, with 15 bases between. Germline CDR1 reads MGHDK; CDR2 reads SYGVNS. The CDR3 is 15 residues long. The CDR3 DNA reads as TGTGCCAGCAGGACCTCAAGGACGGGGAACACTGAAGCTTTCTTT. Its translation: CASRTSRTGNTEAFF.

This chain uses TRBV30 with TRBJ2-1, with D possibly TRBD1 on 5 matching bases. Per the germline V gene, CDR1 is GTSNPN and CDR2 is SVGIG (reference sequence). Trimming shortened V by 3 bases and J by 0 bases, and 9 bases separated the two germline ends. CDR3 size: 14 residues. CDR3 sequence reads: CAWRGGHSYNEQFF. The CDR3 DNA follows: TGTGCCTGGAGGGGCGGACACTCCTACAATGAGCAGTTCTTC.

The chain joins TRBV10-3 to TRBJ2-4, with 12 bases matching TRBD2. V was clipped by 6 bases and J by 1 base; unmatched bases: 4. CDR1 is ENHRY, CDR2 SYGVKD, per germline. The CDR3 extends over 16 amino acids. In DNA, the CDR3 is TGTGCCATCAGGAGGACTAGCGGGGAGGCCAAAAACATTCAGTACTTC. Its translation is CAIRRTSGEAKNIQYF.

The V and J genes are TRBV6-1 and TRBJ2-3, with no clear D. CDR1 and CDR2 from the germline V gene are MNHNS and SASEGT. The CDR3 runs 15 residues. Trimming took 0 bases from V and 1 from J, leaving 8 bases between them. Written as DNA, the CDR3 is TGTGCCAGCAGTGAAGCCGCGAAGGGCACAGATACGCAGTATTTT. Encoded protein: CASSEAAKGTDTQYF.

The CDR3 reads CASSEQGGPDTQYF. The CDR3 coding sequence is TGTGCCAGCAGTGAACAGGGGGGCCCAGATACGCAGTATTTT. The rearrangement uses TRBV6-1 and TRBJ2-3; weak D call: TRBD1 (7 bases). The germline V gene has CDR1 MNHNS and CDR2 SASEGT. The CDR3 is made up of 14 amino acids. V was shortened by 2 bases and J by 4 bases, with 10 bases between the two germline ends.

In this sample, this clone turned up a few times. The chain joins TRBV5-5 to TRBJ1-1; D is perhaps TRBD1 (5 bases). CDR1 is SGHKS, CDR2 YYEKEE, per germline (reference sequence). Trimming cost V 4 bases and J 3 bases, with 10 bases left between them. The CDR3 contains 13 residues. The CDR3 region has the DNA TGTGCCAGCAGCGGAAGGGGATACACTGAAGCTTTCTTT. Its protein is CASSGRGYTEAFF.

As concerns this clone: Relative to the germline gene, one junction end is altered; a read error may explain this. This sequence joins TRBV7-7 and TRBJ2-5, with 7 nucleotides matching TRBD2. Germline-derived CDR1 and CDR2 are SSHAT and FNYEAQ (reference sequence). The CDR3 covers 14 residues. The DNA for the CDR3 is TGTGCTAGCAGCGAAGAGACTAGCCGCGAGACCCAGTACTTC. Its translation: CASSEETSRETQYF.

V is TRBV10-3 and J is TRBJ1-2, with 11 bases that match TRBD1. The CDR3 is made up of 15 amino acids. Trimming took 5 bases from V and 4 from J; bases not matched to a gene: 6. From germline, CDR1 is ENHRY and CDR2 SYGVKD. Written as DNA, the CDR3 is TGTGCCATCAGTAGGACAGGGGGCGCAGGCTATGGCTACACCTTC. It codes for CAISRTGGAGYGYTF.

CDR3 coding DNA: TGTGCCAGCAGCAAAATCGGAAATGATCTTACCGGGGAGCTGTTTTTT. Translating it yields CASSKIGNDLTGELFF. The rearrangement uses TRBV14 and TRBJ2-2; D is undetermined. CDR1 and CDR2 (germline): SGHDN, FVKESK. The CDR3 consists of 16 residues. With 5 bases removed from V and 5 bases from J, the gap between germline ends came to 18 bases.